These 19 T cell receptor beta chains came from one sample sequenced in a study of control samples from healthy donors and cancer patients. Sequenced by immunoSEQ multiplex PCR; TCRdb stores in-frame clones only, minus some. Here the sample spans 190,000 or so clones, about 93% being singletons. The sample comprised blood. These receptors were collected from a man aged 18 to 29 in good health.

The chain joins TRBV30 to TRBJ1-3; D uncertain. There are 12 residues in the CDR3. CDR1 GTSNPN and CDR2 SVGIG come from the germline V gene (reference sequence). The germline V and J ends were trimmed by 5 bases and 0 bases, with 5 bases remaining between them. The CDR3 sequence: CAWGPSGNTIYF. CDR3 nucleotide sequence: TGTGCCTGGGGACCCTCTGGAAACACCATATATTTT.

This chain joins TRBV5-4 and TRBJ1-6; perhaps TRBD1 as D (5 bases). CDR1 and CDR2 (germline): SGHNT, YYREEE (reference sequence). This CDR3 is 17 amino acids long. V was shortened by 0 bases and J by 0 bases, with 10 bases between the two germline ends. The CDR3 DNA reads TGTGCCAGCAGCTTGGGGGGCCGGAGCTCCTATAATTCACCCCTCCACTTT. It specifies CASSLGGRSSYNSPLHF.

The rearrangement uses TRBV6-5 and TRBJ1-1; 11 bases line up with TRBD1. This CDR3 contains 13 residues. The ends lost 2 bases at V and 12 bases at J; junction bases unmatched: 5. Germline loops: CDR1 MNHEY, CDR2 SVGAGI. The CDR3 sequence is CASSYAGTGGTFF. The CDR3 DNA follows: TGTGCCAGCAGTTACGCGGGGACAGGGGGAACTTTCTTT.

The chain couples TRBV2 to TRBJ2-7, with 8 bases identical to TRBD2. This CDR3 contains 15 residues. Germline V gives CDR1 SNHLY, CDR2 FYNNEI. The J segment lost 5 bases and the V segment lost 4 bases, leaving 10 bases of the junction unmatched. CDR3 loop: CASSGSPGLGNEQYF. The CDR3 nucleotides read TGTGCCAGCAGTGGATCCCCGGGACTAGGTAACGAGCAGTACTTC.

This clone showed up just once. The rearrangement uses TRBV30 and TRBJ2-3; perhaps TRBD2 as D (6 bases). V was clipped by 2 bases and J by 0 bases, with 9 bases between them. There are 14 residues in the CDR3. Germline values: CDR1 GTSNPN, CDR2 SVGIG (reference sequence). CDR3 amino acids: CAWSTGVSTDTQYF. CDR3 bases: TGTGCCTGGAGTACGGGGGTTAGCACAGATACGCAGTATTTT. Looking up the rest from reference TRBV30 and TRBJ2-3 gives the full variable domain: SQTIHQWPATLVQPVGSPLSLECTVEGTSNPNLYWYRQAAGRGLQLLFYSVGIGQISSEVPQNLSASRPQDRQFILSSKKLLLSDSGFYLCAWSTGVSTDTQYFGPGTRLTVL.

The CDR3 spells CASSQGNFGGGSSYNEQFF. The CDR3 DNA is TGCGCCAGCAGCCAAGGGAATTTTGGGGGGGGGAGCTCCTACAATGAGCAGTTCTTC. The V gene is TRBV4-1, the J gene TRBJ2-1; 7 nucleotides match TRBD2. The CDR3 spans 19 residues. CDR1 MGHRA and CDR2 YSYEKL come from the germline V gene. J gave up 0 bases and V 1 base, and 12 bases lay outside the gene matches.

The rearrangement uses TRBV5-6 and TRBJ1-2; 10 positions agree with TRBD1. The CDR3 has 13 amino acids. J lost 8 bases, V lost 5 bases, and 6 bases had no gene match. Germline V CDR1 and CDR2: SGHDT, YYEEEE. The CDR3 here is CASSRDRGRGYTF. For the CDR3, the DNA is TGTGCCAGCAGTCGGGACAGGGGTAGGGGCTACACCTTC.

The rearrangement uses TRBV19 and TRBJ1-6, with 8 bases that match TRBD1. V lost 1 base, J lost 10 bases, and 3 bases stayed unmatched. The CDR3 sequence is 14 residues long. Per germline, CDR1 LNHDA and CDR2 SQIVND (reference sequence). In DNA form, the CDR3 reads TGTGCCAGTAGTATAGGGTGGACAGGGTCACCCCTCCACTTT. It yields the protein CASSIGWTGSPLHF. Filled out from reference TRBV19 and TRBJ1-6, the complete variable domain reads DGGITQSPKYLFRKEGQNVTLSCEQNLNHDAMYWYRQDPGQGLRLIYYSQIVNDFQKGDIAEGYSVSREKKESFPLTVTSAQKNPTAFYLCASSIGWTGSPLHFGNGTRLTVT.

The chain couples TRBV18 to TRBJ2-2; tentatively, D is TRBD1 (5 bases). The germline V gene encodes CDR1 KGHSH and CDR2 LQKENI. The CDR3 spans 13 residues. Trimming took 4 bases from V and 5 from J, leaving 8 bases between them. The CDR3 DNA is TGTGCCAGCTCACAATCAGGGACCGGGGAGCTGTTTTTT. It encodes CASSQSGTGELFF.

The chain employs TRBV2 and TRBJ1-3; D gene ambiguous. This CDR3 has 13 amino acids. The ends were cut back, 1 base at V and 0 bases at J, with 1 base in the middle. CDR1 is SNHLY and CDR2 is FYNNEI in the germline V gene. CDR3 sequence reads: CASSEDSGNTIYF. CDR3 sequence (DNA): TGTGCCAGCAGTGAAGACTCTGGAAACACCATATATTTT.

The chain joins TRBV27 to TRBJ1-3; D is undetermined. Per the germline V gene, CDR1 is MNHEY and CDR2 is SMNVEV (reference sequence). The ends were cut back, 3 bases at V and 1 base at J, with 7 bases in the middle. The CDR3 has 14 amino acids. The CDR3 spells CASSLSGSGNTIYF. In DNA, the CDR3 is TGTGCCAGCAGTTTGAGCGGGTCTGGAAACACCATATATTTT.

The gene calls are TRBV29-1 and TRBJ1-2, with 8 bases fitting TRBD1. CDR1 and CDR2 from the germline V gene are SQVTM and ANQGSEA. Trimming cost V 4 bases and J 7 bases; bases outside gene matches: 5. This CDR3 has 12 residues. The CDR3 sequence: CSVGQGSAGYTF. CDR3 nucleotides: TGCAGCGTTGGACAGGGGTCGGCTGGCTACACCTTC. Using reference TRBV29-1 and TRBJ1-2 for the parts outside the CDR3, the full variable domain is SAVISQKPSRDICQRGTSLTIQCQVDSQVTMMFWYRQQPGQSLTLIATANQGSEATYESGFVIDKFPISRPNLTFSTLTVSNMSPEDSSIYLCSVGQGSAGYTFGSGTRLTVV.

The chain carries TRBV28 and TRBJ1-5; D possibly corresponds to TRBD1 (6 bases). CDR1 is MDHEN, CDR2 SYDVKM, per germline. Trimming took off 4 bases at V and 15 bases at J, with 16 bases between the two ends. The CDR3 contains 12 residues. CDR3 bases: TGTGCCAGCAGTTCCTTCCCAGGGGAAAGGCATTTT. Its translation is CASSSFPGERHF.

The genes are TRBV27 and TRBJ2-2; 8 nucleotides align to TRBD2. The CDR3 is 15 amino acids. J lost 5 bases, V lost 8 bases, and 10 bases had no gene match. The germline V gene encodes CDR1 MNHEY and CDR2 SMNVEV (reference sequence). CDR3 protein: CASLRGGPGTGELFF. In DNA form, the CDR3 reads TGTGCCAGCCTACGGGGGGGCCCGGGTACCGGGGAGCTGTTTTTT.

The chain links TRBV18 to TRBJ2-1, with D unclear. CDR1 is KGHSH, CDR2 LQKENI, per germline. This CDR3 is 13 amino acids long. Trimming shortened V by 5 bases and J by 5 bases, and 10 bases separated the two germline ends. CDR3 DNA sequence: TGTGCCAGCTCATACACCTTACACAATGAGCAGTTCTTC. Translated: CASSYTLHNEQFF. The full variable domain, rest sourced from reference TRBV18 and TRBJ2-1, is NAGVMQNPRHLVRRRGQEARLRCSPMKGHSHVYWYRQLPEEGLKFMVYLQKENIIDESGMPKERFSAEFPKEGPSILRIQQVVRGDSAAYFCASSYTLHNEQFFGPGTRLTVL.

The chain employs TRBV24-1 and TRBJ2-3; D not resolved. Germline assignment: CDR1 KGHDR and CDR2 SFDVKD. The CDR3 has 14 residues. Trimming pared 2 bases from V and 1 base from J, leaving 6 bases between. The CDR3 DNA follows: TGTGCCACCAGTGATTCGGGTCGCACAGATACGCAGTATTTT. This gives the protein CATSDSGRTDTQYF.

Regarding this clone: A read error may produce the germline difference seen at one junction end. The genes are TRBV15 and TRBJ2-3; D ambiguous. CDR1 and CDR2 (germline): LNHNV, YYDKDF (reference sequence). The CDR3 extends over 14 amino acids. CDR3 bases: TGTGCCACCAGCAGTGGGCAAAGCACAAATACGCAGTATTTT. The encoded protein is CATSSGQSTNTQYF.

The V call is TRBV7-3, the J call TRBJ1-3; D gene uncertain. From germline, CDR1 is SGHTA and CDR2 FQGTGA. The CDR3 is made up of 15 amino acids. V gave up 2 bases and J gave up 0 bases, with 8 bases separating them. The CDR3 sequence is CASSLDGSSGNTIYF. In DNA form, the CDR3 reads TGTGCCAGCAGCTTAGACGGAAGCTCTGGAAACACCATATATTTT.

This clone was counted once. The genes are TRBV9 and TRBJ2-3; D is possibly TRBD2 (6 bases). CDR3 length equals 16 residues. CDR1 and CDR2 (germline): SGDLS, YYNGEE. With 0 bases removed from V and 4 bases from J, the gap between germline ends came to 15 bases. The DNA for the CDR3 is TGTGCCAGCAGCGTAGTTGGCGGGGTGGTTCCAGATACGCAGTATTTT. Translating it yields CASSVVGGVVPDTQYF.